The clone carrying this TCR beta chain showed up just a few times. Its antigen is still unknown. PCR involved 60 Vbeta and 13 Jbeta primers. The table came from immunoSEQ multiplex PCR; TCRdb's copy has only in-frame clones and leaves some out. In the table there are more than 95,000 clones, around 73% of which are singletons. The CDR3 is 14 amino acids. Germline V gene data show CDR1 as SNHLY and CDR2 as FYNNEI. Trimming took 7 bases from V and 3 from J; bases not matched to a gene: 5. This sample stems from a study of cytomegalovirus exposure and HLA in healthy donors. Broader study findings: Fewer N-insertions (relative to the 666-donor mean) were reportedly seen in an Asian-associated ancestry cluster in a later analysis.

This sequence joins TRBV2 and TRBJ2-2; 7 bases are shared with TRBD1. The source material was PBMCs. This sequence originates from a man in his 60s in good health and CMV-seropositive. CDR3 amino acids: CASKADRDTGELFF. CDR3 DNA sequence: TGTGCCAGCAAGGCCGACAGGGACACCGGGGAGCTGTTTTTT.